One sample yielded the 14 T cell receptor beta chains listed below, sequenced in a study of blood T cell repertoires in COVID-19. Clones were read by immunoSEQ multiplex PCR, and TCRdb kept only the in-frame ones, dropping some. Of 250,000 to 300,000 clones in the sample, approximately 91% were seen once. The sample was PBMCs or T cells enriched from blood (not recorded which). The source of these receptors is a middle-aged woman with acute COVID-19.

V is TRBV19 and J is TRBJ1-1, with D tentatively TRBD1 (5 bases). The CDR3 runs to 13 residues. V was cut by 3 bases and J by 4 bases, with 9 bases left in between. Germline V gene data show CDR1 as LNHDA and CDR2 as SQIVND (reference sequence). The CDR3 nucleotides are TGTGCCAGTAGTATCCAGGGTCTCACTGAAGCTTTCTTT. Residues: CASSIQGLTEAFF.

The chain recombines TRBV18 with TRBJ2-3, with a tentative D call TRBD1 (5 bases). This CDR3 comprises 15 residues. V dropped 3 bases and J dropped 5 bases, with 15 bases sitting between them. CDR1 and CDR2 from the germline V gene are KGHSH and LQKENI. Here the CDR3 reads CASSPQTGARDTQYF. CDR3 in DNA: TGTGCCAGCTCACCTCAAACAGGTGCCAGAGATACGCAGTATTTT.

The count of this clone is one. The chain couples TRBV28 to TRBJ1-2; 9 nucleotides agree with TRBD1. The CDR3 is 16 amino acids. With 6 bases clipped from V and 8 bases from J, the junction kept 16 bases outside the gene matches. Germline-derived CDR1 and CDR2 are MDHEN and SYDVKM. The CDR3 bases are TGTGCCAGCAGCAGTCCCGGGACAGGGTTACGTAACGGCTACACCTTC. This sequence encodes CASSSPGTGLRNGYTF.

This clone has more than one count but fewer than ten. As DNA, the CDR3 is TGTGCCAGCAGCCACCAAACAGGGAAGAATCAGCCCCAGCATTTT. It yields the protein CASSHQTGKNQPQHF. This sequence joins TRBV7-2 and TRBJ1-5; possibly TRBD1 for D (6 bases). The CDR3 is 15 amino acids. Trimming pared 5 bases from V and 4 bases from J, leaving 15 bases between. CDR1 and CDR2 (germline): SGHTA, FQGNSA.

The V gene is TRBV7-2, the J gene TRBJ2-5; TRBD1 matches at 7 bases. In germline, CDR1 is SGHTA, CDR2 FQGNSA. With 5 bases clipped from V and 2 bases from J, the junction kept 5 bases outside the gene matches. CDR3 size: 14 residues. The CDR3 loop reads CASSQGVWQETQYF. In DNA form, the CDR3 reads TGTGCCAGCAGCCAGGGGGTATGGCAAGAGACCCAGTACTTC.

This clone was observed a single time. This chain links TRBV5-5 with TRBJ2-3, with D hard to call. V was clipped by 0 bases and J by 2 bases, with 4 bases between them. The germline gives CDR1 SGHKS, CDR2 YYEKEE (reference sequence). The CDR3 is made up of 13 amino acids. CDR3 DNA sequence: TGTGCCAGCAGCTTGGTCCTCACAGATACGCAGTATTTT. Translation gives CASSLVLTDTQYF.

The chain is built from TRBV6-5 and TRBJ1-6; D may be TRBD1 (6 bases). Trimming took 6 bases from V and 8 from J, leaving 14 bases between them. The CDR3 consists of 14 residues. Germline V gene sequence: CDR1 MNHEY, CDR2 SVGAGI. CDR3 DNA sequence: TGTGCCAGCAGAATACAGGGTTTGGATTCACCCCTCCACTTT. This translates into CASRIQGLDSPLHF.

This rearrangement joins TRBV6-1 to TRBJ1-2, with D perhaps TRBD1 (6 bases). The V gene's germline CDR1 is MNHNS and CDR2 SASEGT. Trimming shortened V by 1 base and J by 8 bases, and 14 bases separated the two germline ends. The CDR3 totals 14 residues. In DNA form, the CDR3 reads TGTGCCAGCAGTGAAGTTTGGCAGGGGACCGGCTACACCTTC. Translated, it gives CASSEVWQGTGYTF.

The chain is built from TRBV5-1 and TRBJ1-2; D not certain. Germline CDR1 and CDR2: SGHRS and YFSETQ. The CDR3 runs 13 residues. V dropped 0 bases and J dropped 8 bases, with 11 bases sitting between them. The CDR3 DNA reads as TGCGCCAGCAGCTTGGACCCCTCGGGAGGCTACACCTTC. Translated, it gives CASSLDPSGGYTF.

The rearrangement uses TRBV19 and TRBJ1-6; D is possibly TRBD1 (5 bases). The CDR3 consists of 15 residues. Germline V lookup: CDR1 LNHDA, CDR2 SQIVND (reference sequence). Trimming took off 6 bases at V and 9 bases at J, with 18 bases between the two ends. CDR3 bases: TGTGCCAGTAGAATGAGTCCAGGGCCCAGTTCACCCCTCCACTTT. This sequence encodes CASRMSPGPSSPLHF.

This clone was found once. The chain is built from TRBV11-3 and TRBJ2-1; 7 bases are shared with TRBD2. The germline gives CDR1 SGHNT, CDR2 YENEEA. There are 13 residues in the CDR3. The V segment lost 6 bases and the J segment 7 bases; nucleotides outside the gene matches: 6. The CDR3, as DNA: TGTGCCAGCAGGCGGGAGTATAAGAATGAGCAGTTCTTC. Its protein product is CASRREYKNEQFF. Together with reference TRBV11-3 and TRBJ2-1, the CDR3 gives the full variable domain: EAGVVQSPRYKIIEKKQPVAFWCNPISGHNTLYWYLQNLGQGPELLIRYENEEAVDDSQLPKDRFSAERLKGVDSTLKIQPAELGDSAVYLCASRREYKNEQFFGPGTRLTVL.

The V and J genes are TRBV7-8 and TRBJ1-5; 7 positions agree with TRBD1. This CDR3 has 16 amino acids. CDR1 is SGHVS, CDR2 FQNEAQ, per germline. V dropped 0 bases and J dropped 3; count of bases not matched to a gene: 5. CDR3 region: CASSLAEGGVNQPQHF. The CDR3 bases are TGTGCCAGCAGCTTAGCGGAAGGGGGCGTCAATCAGCCCCAGCATTTT.

The CDR3 here is CASSVAGRGIDTQYF. CDR3 in DNA: TGTGCCAGCAGCGTAGCGGGGCGGGGGATAGATACGCAGTATTTT. V gene TRBV9 combines with J gene TRBJ2-3; 7 bases fit TRBD2. With V trimmed by 0 bases and J by 5 bases, 6 bases remained unmatched. Germline CDR1 reads SGDLS; CDR2 reads YYNGEE. The CDR3 totals 15 residues.

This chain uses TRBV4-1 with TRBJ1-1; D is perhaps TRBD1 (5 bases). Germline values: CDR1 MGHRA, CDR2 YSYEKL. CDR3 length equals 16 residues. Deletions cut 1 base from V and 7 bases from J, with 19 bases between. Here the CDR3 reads CASSQGWTATQGEAFF. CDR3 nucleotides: TGCGCCAGCAGCCAAGGATGGACGGCTACTCAGGGTGAAGCTTTCTTT.